This TCR beta chain was sequenced in a study of T cell responses to AZD1222 COVID-19 vaccine. Study conclusions and caveats: Repertoires were collected only later (after the peak T cell response had occurred). Reportedly, close to half of spike-specific TCRs are directed against unmutated variant regions.

On this clone itself: Its target is unknown.

The table came from immunoSEQ multiplex PCR; TCRdb's copy has only in-frame clones and leaves some out. Of some 170,000 clones in the sample, roughly 94% are singletons; the top ten hold 4.5% to 5.5%. The CDR3 is made up of 17 amino acids. The V gene lost 7 bases and the J gene lost 0 bases, with 18 bases spanning the gap. The germline CDR1 and CDR2 sequences are LNHDA and SQIVND (reference sequence). The sequence was collected from an adult who received the AZD1222 COVID-19 vaccine. The chain combines TRBV19 with TRBJ2-2; D remains ambiguous. This specimen was peripheral blood, taken 28 days after the second AZD1222 dose. Written as DNA, the CDR3 is TGTGCCAGTAATCACTTGTCGGGTAGGGCGAACACCGGGGAGCTGTTTTTT. Its protein is CASNHLSGRANTGELFF.